The 21 T cell receptor beta chains given below trace back to one sample, sequenced in a study of T cells after yellow fever vaccination. One entry per CDR3 protein results from TCRdb running MiXCR on the 5' RACE reads. The sample contains over 150,000 distinct CDR3 sequences, about 7% of which appear only once. The starting material was CD4+ T cells sorted from PBMCs, obtained around 5 days after the first yellow fever vaccination. The origin of the receptors is a young man who received the YFV17D yellow fever vaccine.

This clonotype was detected ten times or more. The rearrangement joins TRBV10-1 to TRBJ2-3; TRBD2 matches at 10 bases. V trimming: 1 base; J trimming: 2 bases; junction bases outside the gene matches: 6. The CDR3 is 17 residues long. Germline V gene lookup returns CDR1 WNHNN and CDR2 SYGVQD (reference sequence). CDR3 loop: CASSEFTSGVITDTQYF. The CDR3 coding sequence is TGCGCCAGCAGTGAGTTCACTAGCGGGGTTATCACAGATACGCAGTATTTT.

This clonotype was observed at least ten times. The chain couples TRBV10-3 to TRBJ1-1, with D unclear. The germline V and J ends were trimmed by 10 bases and 2 bases, with 14 bases remaining between them. Germline CDR1 and CDR2: ENHRY and SYGVKD. The CDR3 length is 13 residues. The CDR3 bases are TGTGCCACGCGGCTACAAATAAACACTGAAGCTTTCTTT. Translated: CATRLQINTEAFF.

This clonotype was found a few times. This chain connects TRBV4-2 to TRBJ1-1; no clear D gene. The V end lost 1 base, the J end lost 2 bases, and 11 bases lay between the germline ends. Germline CDR1 is LGHNA and CDR2 is YNFKEQ. The CDR3 runs 15 residues. CDR3 sequence reads: CASSQVSPFNTEAFF. The DNA of the CDR3 is TGTGCCAGCAGCCAAGTGTCCCCTTTTAACACTGAAGCTTTCTTT.

This chain uses TRBV18 with TRBJ1-1; 8 positions agree with TRBD1. Trimming at V came to 7 bases and at J to 7 bases, leaving 5 bases not matched to a gene. This CDR3 comprises 12 residues. Germline assignment: CDR1 KGHSH and CDR2 LQKENI. CDR3 residues: CASYFGQGEAFF. The CDR3 DNA reads TGTGCCAGCTACTTCGGACAGGGTGAAGCTTTCTTT.

J is TRBJ2-7 and V is TRBV30, with 12 bases lining up with TRBD2. Germline trimming cut 3 bases from V and 9 bases from J; bases unmatched to any gene: 6. Germline lookup yields CDR1 GTSNPN and CDR2 SVGIG (reference sequence). The CDR3 covers 13 residues. The CDR3 spells CAWSPSGGARQYF. The CDR3 region has the DNA TGTGCCTGGAGCCCTAGCGGGGGGGCCCGGCAGTACTTC.

Ten or more counts support this clonotype. The rearrangement uses TRBV2 and TRBJ2-7, with 10 positions matching TRBD1. V lost 8 bases to trimming and J lost 5 bases; unmatched junction nucleotides: 0. This CDR3 is built from 11 residues. Germline CDR1 SNHLY, CDR2 FYNNEI. The CDR3 loop is CASGTGDEQYV. The CDR3 region has the DNA TGTGCCAGCGGGACAGGGGACGAGCAGTACGTC.

There are many counts of this clonotype. V gene TRBV12-3 or TRBV12-4 combines with J gene TRBJ2-2; TRBD2 matches 9 bases. The CDR3 consists of 14 residues. V was pared by 6 bases and J by 4 bases, with 3 bases of the junction left unmatched. CDR3 coding DNA: TGTGCCAGCAGGAGGACTAGCGCCACCGGGGAGCTGTTTTTT. Its translation: CASRRTSATGELFF.

This clonotype has more than one count but fewer than ten. The chain links TRBV20-1 to TRBJ2-7, with D perhaps given as TRBD1 or TRBD2 (5 bases each). V was trimmed by 6 bases and J by 0 bases, leaving 12 bases between them. The germline V gene has CDR1 DFQATT and CDR2 SNEGSKA (reference sequence). This CDR3 is 13 amino acids long. This CDR3 reads CSAPGPVSYEQYF. CDR3 nucleotide sequence: TGCAGTGCCCCGGGACCGGTCTCCTACGAGCAGTACTTC.

This clonotype was detected only a few times. V gene TRBV5-1 combines with J gene TRBJ2-2, with 9 bases fitting TRBD2. Germline loops: CDR1 SGHRS, CDR2 YFSETQ. V lost 6 bases and J lost 4; bases outside the gene matches: 16. CDR3 length: 18 residues. DNA for the CDR3: TGCGCCAGCAAAGACCCAGCGGGGGGCCTGGGGATCACCGGGGAGCTGTTTTTT. It is translated as CASKDPAGGLGITGELFF.

The sample holds many counts of this clonotype. J is TRBJ1-1 and V is TRBV4-2, with D hard to call. Trimming took 7 bases from V and 1 from J, leaving 13 bases between them. Germline V gene sequence: CDR1 LGHNA, CDR2 YNFKEQ. The CDR3 loop spans 14 amino acids. The CDR3 spells CASISLGRNTEAFF. CDR3 nucleotides: TGTGCCAGCATTTCCCTCGGGCGGAACACTGAAGCTTTCTTT.

This clonotype was detected only a few times. The chain has TRBV20-1 and TRBJ1-5; D uncertain. The length of the CDR3 is 14 residues. Trimming pared 6 bases from V and 1 base from J, leaving 13 bases between. Germline CDR1 and CDR2: DFQATT and SNEGSKA (reference sequence). The CDR3 reads CSAHRRSSNQPQHF. Here the CDR3 DNA reads TGCAGTGCCCACCGAAGGAGCAGCAATCAGCCCCAGCATTTT.

In its sample, this clonotype was seen many times. The chain links TRBV6-2 or TRBV6-3 to TRBJ2-1, with D perhaps matching TRBD2 (5 bases). Per the germline V gene, CDR1 is MNHEY and CDR2 is SVGEGT. With 6 bases removed from V and 8 bases from J, the gap between germline ends came to 14 bases. The CDR3 loop spans 13 amino acids. The CDR3 coding sequence is TGTGCCAGCAGCCGGCGAGCGGCCCATGAGCAGTTCTTC. Translating it yields CASSRRAAHEQFF.

At least ten counts were recorded for this clonotype. The chain employs TRBV6-5 and TRBJ1-1; 10 bases line up with TRBD1. V shed 5 bases, J shed 6 bases, and the junction held 9 bases outside the gene matches. Per germline, CDR1 MNHEY and CDR2 SVGAGI. There are 15 residues in the CDR3. The CDR3: CASSTVGQGLSEAFF. The CDR3 DNA is TGTGCCAGCAGTACCGTGGGACAGGGGCTCTCTGAAGCTTTCTTT.

This clonotype was detected only a few times. V and J are TRBV18 and TRBJ2-7; D is undetermined. The germline CDR1 and CDR2 sequences are KGHSH and LQKENI. This CDR3 has 12 residues. The V end was cut by 6 bases, the J end by 5 bases, with 11 bases between. The CDR3 reads CASSPGRDEQYV. The DNA of the CDR3 is TGTGCCAGCTCGCCCGGACGGGACGAGCAGTACGTC.

This clonotype was detected a few times. This rearrangement joins TRBV6-2 or TRBV6-3 to TRBJ1-1; D gene uncertain. Per germline, CDR1 MNHEY and CDR2 SVGEGT. Between the trimmed V and J ends, which lost 4 bases and 3 bases, there was a span of 6 bases. CDR3 length: 12 residues. CDR3 protein: CASSSAYTEAFF. CDR3 nucleotide sequence: TGTGCCAGCAGTTCCGCTTACACTGAAGCTTTCTTT.

This clonotype was seen only a few times. V and J are TRBV20-1 and TRBJ2-3, with TRBD2 identical over 8 bases. The CDR3 covers 14 residues. The germline V gene encodes CDR1 DFQATT and CDR2 SNEGSKA (reference sequence). V shed 6 bases, J shed 4 bases, and the junction held 9 bases outside the gene matches. The CDR3 here is CSAPDGGGSDTQYF. The CDR3 DNA sequence: TGCAGTGCGCCGGACGGGGGGGGGTCAGATACGCAGTATTTT.

This clonotype occurred many times. The V call is TRBV4-3, the J call TRBJ2-7; the D gene is possibly TRBD1 (5 bases). There are 15 residues in the CDR3. V was shortened by 0 bases and J by 2 bases, with 11 bases between the two germline ends. CDR1 and CDR2 (germline): LGHNA, YSLEER. The CDR3 DNA follows: TGCGCCAGCAGCCAAGACGCCCTGACAGCCTACGAGCAGTACTTC. Protein: CASSQDALTAYEQYF.

This clonotype was observed at least ten times. The V and J genes are TRBV2 and TRBJ2-3, with 12 bases that match TRBD2. V was pared by 8 bases and J by 3 bases, with 18 bases of the junction left unmatched. Germline-derived CDR1 and CDR2 are SNHLY and FYNNEI. The CDR3 runs 19 residues. This CDR3 is CASAVPASGGDPRTDTQYF. The CDR3 nucleotides are TGTGCCAGCGCGGTTCCGGCTAGCGGGGGGGATCCCAGAACAGATACGCAGTATTTT.

With respect to this clonotype: A read error may explain this, as a much larger clone is one base away. The chain couples TRBV18 to TRBJ2-6; the D is unclear. CDR1 is KGHSH and CDR2 is LQKENI in the germline V gene. This CDR3 is built from 16 residues. Between the trimmed V and J ends, which lost 6 bases and 0 bases, there was a span of 12 bases. DNA of the CDR3: TGTGCCAGCTCCTCCGTACTGCCCTCTGGGGCCAACGTCCTGACTTTC. It yields the protein CASSSVLPSGANVLTF.

Ten or more counts support this clonotype. The chain recombines TRBV20-1 with TRBJ2-5; 7 positions agree with TRBD1. This CDR3 contains 14 residues. The junction had 9 bases not matched to a gene; V was cut back by 3 bases and J by 5 bases. Looked up from germline, CDR1 is DFQATT and CDR2 is SNEGSKA (reference sequence). The CDR3: CSASPRQGHETQYF. The CDR3 DNA reads as TGCAGTGCTAGCCCCCGACAGGGCCACGAGACCCAGTACTTC.

The rearrangement uses TRBV6-1 and TRBJ2-7; D ambiguous. Trimming left V 4 bases short and J 3 bases short, with 16 bases between. The CDR3 runs to 15 residues. Germline V gives CDR1 MNHNS, CDR2 SASEGT. The CDR3 sequence: CASSVSPRSHYEQYF. The CDR3 DNA sequence: TGTGCCAGCAGTGTATCCCCAAGAAGTCACTACGAGCAGTACTTC.